Each of the 2 T cell receptor beta chains below was sequenced from the same sample in a study of PD-1 blockade in classical Hodgkin lymphoma. The assay was immunoSEQ multiplex PCR, and TCRdb's table has in-frame clones only and misses some. The data hold 25,000 to 30,000 clones, with around 70% observed a single time. Every patient was affected by relapse after autologous stem cell transplantation, while exposure to brentuximab vedotin was not uniform. Specimen: peripheral blood mononuclear cells (PBMCs), collected before the second cycle of nivolumab. The receptors here all came from a human donor with classical Hodgkin lymphoma.

The CDR3, as DNA: TGTGCCAGCAACACAAGGGGTAGCGGGGGTAAAGAGACCCAGTACTTC. It encodes CASNTRGSGGKETQYF. This chain links TRBV5-4 with TRBJ2-5; 9 positions agree with TRBD2. V lost 6 bases, J lost 3 bases, and 12 bases stayed unmatched. Germline CDR1 and CDR2: SGHNT and YYREEE (reference sequence). The CDR3 spans 16 residues.

The V gene is TRBV28, the J gene TRBJ2-7; 9 nucleotides agree with TRBD2. The CDR3 spans 16 residues. J gave up 4 bases and V 5 bases, and 12 bases lay outside the gene matches. Germline CDR1 and CDR2: MDHEN and SYDVKM. Written as DNA, the CDR3 is TGTGCCAGCAGTCTCGATAGCGCGGGGGGGGTGTACGAGCAGTACGTC. It is translated as CASSLDSAGGVYEQYV.